One sample yielded the 27 T cell receptor beta chains listed below, sequenced in a study of human T cells and chemical hapten exposure. TCRdb itself ran the RACE reads through MiXCR, one entry per CDR3 protein. The sample consists of tens of thousands of distinct CDR3 sequences, around 13% of them appearing once. Time point defined: patch test 3, about 24 weeks after DPC sensitization. Sample treatment: therapeutic diphenylcyclopropenone sensitization with weekly scalp DPC. The specimen was whole blood, collected in connection with sensitization to the hapten diphenylcyclopropenone (DPC). These receptors were taken from a woman in her 50s with alopecia areata. Some clones in this sample may be carry-over from other donors' samples.

Only a few counts were recorded for this clonotype. This CDR3 is CASSPGQSSYNEQFF. DNA for the CDR3: TGCGCCAGCAGCCCCGGCCAGAGCTCCTACAATGAGCAGTTCTTC. The chain couples TRBV5-1 to TRBJ2-1, with D unclear. Germline values: CDR1 SGHRS, CDR2 YFSETQ. CDR3 size: 15 residues. V was cut by 4 bases and J by 0 bases, with 11 bases left in between.

The chain joins TRBV29-1 to TRBJ2-1; 7 bases map to TRBD1. The CDR3 extends over 13 amino acids. Germline loops: CDR1 SQVTM, CDR2 ANQGSEA. V gave up 7 bases and J gave up 1 base; unmatched junction bases: 4. CDR3 in DNA: TGCAGCGCCGGGACAGCATCCTACAATGAGCAGTTCTTC. Residues: CSAGTASYNEQFF.

This clonotype was found many times. The J gene is TRBJ1-6, the V gene TRBV27, with unresolved D. The CDR3 is 13 amino acids. Trimming cost V 5 bases and J 10 bases, with 12 bases left between them. The germline gives CDR1 MNHEY, CDR2 SMNVEV (reference sequence). The CDR3 region is CASSTRVASPLHF. CDR3 bases: TGTGCCAGCAGTACACGAGTAGCCTCACCCCTCCACTTT.

The rearrangement joins TRBV4-1 to TRBJ1-2; 8 positions match TRBD1. The ends lost 6 bases at V and 7 bases at J; junction bases unmatched: 10. Germline CDR1 and CDR2: MGHRA and YSYEKL. The CDR3 totals 14 residues. The CDR3 protein is CASRAPGQDFGYTF. CDR3 in DNA: TGCGCCAGCAGGGCTCCGGGACAGGATTTTGGCTACACCTTC.

This clonotype is a singleton in its sample. The CDR3 bases are TGTGCCAGCAGGTTTCCGGGACCCCGATCGACCGGGGAGCTGTTTTTT. Amino acid sequence: CASRFPGPRSTGELFF. The rearrangement links TRBV11-2 to TRBJ2-2; TRBD1 or TRBD2 may be the D gene (5 bases each). CDR1 is SGHAT and CDR2 is FQNNGV in the germline V gene. CDR3 size: 16 residues. Trimming removed 6 bases at V and 5 bases at J, with 19 bases between.

V gene TRBV20-1 combines with J gene TRBJ2-7; the D gene is possibly TRBD2 (5 bases). V lost 2 bases, J lost 1 base, and 18 bases lay in between. The CDR3 covers 16 residues. Germline V gene lookup returns CDR1 DFQATT and CDR2 SNEGSKA (reference sequence). This CDR3 is CSARPPPGIISYEQYF. In nucleotides, the CDR3 is TGCAGTGCTAGACCCCCTCCGGGGATAATATCCTACGAGCAGTACTTC.

This clonotype has only a few counts. The CDR3 spells CASSLGQENQPQHF. The CDR3 nucleotides are TGCGCCAGCAGCTTGGGACAGGAGAATCAGCCCCAGCATTTT. V and J are TRBV5-1 and TRBJ1-5; TRBD1 is a possible D gene (6 bases). In germline, CDR1 is SGHRS, CDR2 YFSETQ. Trimming cost V 0 bases and J 4 bases, with 8 bases left between them. The CDR3 is made up of 14 amino acids.

There are many counts of this clonotype. V gene TRBV20-1 combines with J gene TRBJ1-6; D gene unclear. The germline V gene has CDR1 DFQATT and CDR2 SNEGSKA (reference sequence). The CDR3 is 15 amino acids. The germline V and J ends were trimmed by 3 bases and 7 bases, with 16 bases remaining between them. The CDR3 DNA follows: TGCAGTGCTAGCTCCGGGGAGGAACTCAATTCACCCCTCCACTTT. It specifies CSASSGEELNSPLHF.

The chain uses TRBV10-2 and TRBJ2-1; 16 bases align to TRBD2. This CDR3 spans 17 amino acids. Germline CDR1 reads WSHSY; CDR2 reads SAAADI. The trim removed 6 bases at V and 4 bases at J, leaving 6 bases unmatched. CDR3 bases: TGCGCCAGCAGCTACGGGACTAGCGGGAGGGGGTACAATGAGCAGTTCTTC. Its translation is CASSYGTSGRGYNEQFF.

The V gene is TRBV19, the J gene TRBJ2-1; D remains ambiguous. The germline gives CDR1 LNHDA, CDR2 SQIVND (reference sequence). The CDR3 is 14 amino acids. V lost 5 bases, J lost 8 bases, and 16 bases lay in between. CDR3 amino acids: CASSLFVWVHEQFF. The CDR3 bases are TGTGCCAGTAGTCTTTTTGTTTGGGTCCATGAGCAGTTCTTC.

V usage is TRBV20-1 and J usage is TRBJ1-5, with 7 bases identical to TRBD1. Germline lookup yields CDR1 DFQATT and CDR2 SNEGSKA (reference sequence). J lost 1 base, V lost 6 bases, and 15 bases had no gene match. The CDR3 sequence is 17 residues long. The CDR3 here is CSATGTDISGSNQPQHF. CDR3 in DNA: TGCAGTGCCACCGGGACAGACATCTCGGGAAGCAATCAGCCCCAGCATTTT.

This clonotype was observed many times. V gene TRBV7-9 combines with J gene TRBJ2-5; TRBD1 is a possible D gene (5 bases). Deletions cut 3 bases from V and 5 bases from J, with 13 bases between. Germline-derived CDR1 and CDR2 are SEHNR and FQNEAQ (reference sequence). CDR3 length: 14 amino acids. Here the CDR3 reads CASSFPGNGETQYF. CDR3 in DNA: TGTGCCAGCAGCTTTCCAGGGAATGGTGAGACCCAGTACTTC. The whole variable domain, remainder taken from reference TRBV7-9 and TRBJ2-5, is DTGVSQNPRHKITKRGQNVTFRCDPISEHNRLYWYRQTLGQGPEFLTYFQNEAQLEKSRLLSDRFSAERPKGSFSTLEIQRTEQGDSAMYLCASSFPGNGETQYFGPGTRLLVL.

CDR3 in amino acids: CASIETSGRKETQYF. The CDR3 DNA reads TGTGCCAGCATCGAAACTAGCGGGAGAAAAGAGACCCAGTACTTC. This rearrangement joins TRBV7-2 to TRBJ2-5, with 11 nucleotides matching TRBD2. The V gene end was trimmed by 7 bases and the J gene end by 3 bases; junction bases not matched to a gene: 7. The CDR3 loop spans 15 amino acids. Germline CDR1 is SGHTA and CDR2 is FQGNSA. The full variable domain, its missing parts supplied by reference TRBV7-2 and TRBJ2-5, is GAGVSQSPSNKVTEKGKDVELRCDPISGHTALYWYRQSLGQGLEFLIYFQGNSAPDKSGLPSDRFSAERTGGSVSTLTIQRTQQEDSAVYLCASIETSGRKETQYFGPGTRLLVL.

The chain uses TRBV29-1 and TRBJ2-1, with 15 bases fitting TRBD2. V gave up 6 bases and J gave up 7 bases; unmatched junction bases: 4. The V gene's germline CDR1 is SQVTM and CDR2 ANQGSEA. The CDR3 runs 14 residues. The CDR3 sequence: CSVRTSGRGNEQFF. CDR3 coding DNA: TGCAGCGTGCGGACTAGCGGGAGGGGTAATGAGCAGTTCTTC.

This clonotype showed up many times. The chain uses TRBV7-8 and TRBJ1-5; weak D call: TRBD1 (5 bases). This CDR3 is 15 amino acids long. Trimming removed 0 bases from V and 4 bases from J, with 10 bases in between. Germline CDR1 is SGHVS and CDR2 is FQNEAQ. This chain's CDR3 is CASSLALTANQPQHF. CDR3 in DNA: TGTGCCAGCAGCTTAGCTCTGACAGCTAATCAGCCCCAGCATTTT.

At least ten counts were recorded for this clonotype. The V and J genes are TRBV24-1 and TRBJ2-7; 9 nucleotides line up with TRBD1. The germline V gene encodes CDR1 KGHDR and CDR2 SFDVKD. The CDR3 loop spans 15 amino acids. The trim removed 5 bases at V and 6 bases at J, leaving 10 bases unmatched. Written as DNA, the CDR3 is TGTGCCACCAGTGCACCGGGACAGGGTAGTACCGAGCAGTACTTC. Protein sequence: CATSAPGQGSTEQYF.

The chain joins TRBV29-1 to TRBJ2-5, with 12 bases identical to TRBD2. Germline CDR1 SQVTM, CDR2 ANQGSEA. The CDR3 has 15 amino acids. The junction had 2 bases not matched to a gene; V was cut back by 1 base and J by 2 bases. CDR3 bases: TGCAGCGTTGAAGGGACTAGCGGGGCTCAAGAGACCCAGTACTTC. Protein: CSVEGTSGAQETQYF.

The chain is built from TRBV29-1 and TRBJ2-7; D is uncertain. Germline CDR1 SQVTM, CDR2 ANQGSEA. The CDR3 loop spans 12 amino acids. The V end lost 4 bases, the J end lost 3 bases, and 10 bases lay between the germline ends. This chain's CDR3 is CSVGVGNYEQYF. CDR3 coding DNA: TGCAGCGTTGGTGTAGGGAACTACGAGCAGTACTTC.

This chain links TRBV29-1 with TRBJ2-2; D is possibly TRBD1 or TRBD2 (7 bases each). This CDR3 spans 13 amino acids. Germline loops: CDR1 SQVTM, CDR2 ANQGSEA. V lost 5 bases and J lost 5, with 12 bases in between. The CDR3 DNA sequence: TGCAGCGTTAACAGGGGAGGGACCGGGGAGCTGTTTTTT. It codes for CSVNRGGTGELFF.

The V and J genes are TRBV2 and TRBJ1-2; D ambiguous. CDR1 and CDR2 from the germline V gene are SNHLY and FYNNEI. Trimming took 4 bases from V and 4 from J, leaving 4 bases between them. This CDR3 region has 11 residues. CDR3 coding DNA: TGTGCCAGCAGTGTTCGCTATGGCTACACCTTC. This encodes CASSVRYGYTF.

This clonotype appeared many times. The rearrangement links TRBV11-2 to TRBJ2-1; D call uncertain. The CDR3 extends over 11 amino acids. The ends were cut back, 5 bases at V and 10 bases at J, with 9 bases in the middle. Germline loops: CDR1 SGHAT, CDR2 FQNNGV. The DNA for the CDR3 is TGTGCCAGCAGCCGGGTTGCAGAGCAGTTCTTC. It encodes CASSRVAEQFF.

In this sample, this clonotype turned up a few times. J is TRBJ2-1 and V is TRBV7-2, with TRBD2 identical over 11 bases. In germline, CDR1 is SGHTA, CDR2 FQGNSA. The CDR3 totals 15 residues. The junction had 9 bases not matched to a gene; V was cut back by 5 bases and J by 9 bases. CDR3 coding DNA: TGTGCCAGCAGCCCTACTAGCGGGAGAATAGGTGAGCAGTTCTTC. As protein: CASSPTSGRIGEQFF.

The chain couples TRBV18 to TRBJ1-1, with D possibly matching TRBD1 (5 bases). Germline V gives CDR1 KGHSH, CDR2 LQKENI. The V end lost 1 base, the J end lost 6 bases, and 12 bases lay between the germline ends. CDR3 length: 14 amino acids. The CDR3 here is CASSPLNGGAEAFF. CDR3 nucleotides: TGTGCCAGCTCACCACTAAACGGAGGGGCTGAAGCTTTCTTT.

In its sample, this clonotype was seen a few times. This sequence joins TRBV2 and TRBJ1-5; TRBD1 might be the D (6 bases). CDR1 and CDR2 from the germline V gene are SNHLY and FYNNEI. The V end was cut by 3 bases, the J end by 7 bases, with 10 bases between. This CDR3 is 13 amino acids long. The CDR3 protein is CASSEGAGQPQHF. In nucleotides, the CDR3 is TGTGCCAGCAGTGAGGGGGCGGGGCAGCCCCAGCATTTT.

In its sample, this clonotype was seen many times. The V call is TRBV12-3 or TRBV12-4, the J call TRBJ1-4, with TRBD1 matching 8 bases. J gave up 7 bases and V 2 bases, and 6 bases lay outside the gene matches. The CDR3 spans 15 residues. The CDR3 nucleotides read TGTGCCAGCAGTTTAATCGGACAGGGAGGTGAAAAACTGTTTTTT. Protein product: CASSLIGQGGEKLFF.

This clonotype has a count of ten or more. V is TRBV6-1 and J is TRBJ2-7; 7 positions agree with TRBD2. Germline CDR1 and CDR2: MNHNS and SASEGT. This CDR3 contains 16 residues. V was pared by 2 bases and J by 6 bases, with 13 bases of the junction left unmatched. The CDR3 region has the DNA TGTGCCAGCAGTGAAATAAAGAGGGGAGGGGTCCCCGAGCAGTACTTC. This translates into CASSEIKRGGVPEQYF.

This rearrangement joins TRBV29-1 to TRBJ2-5; 10 positions match TRBD2. The CDR3 is 14 residues long. Germline CDR1 and CDR2: SQVTM and ANQGSEA. V shed 5 bases and J 2 bases; nucleotides not matched to a gene: 5. The CDR3 DNA reads as TGCAGCGTTAGCGGGAGGGCCTTACAAGAGACCCAGTACTTC. It translates to CSVSGRALQETQYF. Full variable domain (missing parts from reference TRBV29-1 and TRBJ2-5): SAVISQKPSRDICQRGTSLTIQCQVDSQVTMMFWYRQQPGQSLTLIATANQGSEATYESGFVIDKFPISRPNLTFSTLTVSNMSPEDSSIYLCSVSGRALQETQYFGPGTRLLVL.